This T cell receptor (beta chain) was profiled in a study of CD8+CD57+ T cells in acquired aplastic anemia. Study in general: The average for DNA from sorted CD4+ and CD8+ cells was 3.2 ug.

This CDR3 spans 12 amino acids. V gave up 8 bases and J gave up 12 bases, with 20 bases separating them. The V gene's germline CDR1 is SGHRS and CDR2 YFSETQ. Patients included in sequencing had previously demonstrated CD8+CD57+ cell expansion by flow cytometry. According to the study, genomic DNA was the template for TCR beta VDJ and CDR3 profiling. MiXCR, run by TCRdb on the reads, gives a single entry per CDR3 protein. Among a few hundred thousand distinct CDR3 sequences, approximately 80% were seen once, and the ten largest hold 40% to 55%. Details on this clonotype: Its target is unknown.

Findings of the study overall: In CD8+ cells, Simpson's diversity showed no significant difference between patients and controls. Shared by patients and controls, 25 to 30 CD8+ CDR3s were abundant in patients.

The origin of this receptor is a human donor with aplastic anemia. The V and J genes are TRBV5-1 and TRBJ2-5, with D hard to call. Sequenced input: sorted CD4+, CD8+, or CD8+CD57+ T cells (not recorded which) from PBMCs. The chain's CDR3 is CASPRTSRPKYF. CDR3 nucleotide sequence: TGCGCCAGTCCCAGGACGAGCCGTCCGAAGTACTTC.